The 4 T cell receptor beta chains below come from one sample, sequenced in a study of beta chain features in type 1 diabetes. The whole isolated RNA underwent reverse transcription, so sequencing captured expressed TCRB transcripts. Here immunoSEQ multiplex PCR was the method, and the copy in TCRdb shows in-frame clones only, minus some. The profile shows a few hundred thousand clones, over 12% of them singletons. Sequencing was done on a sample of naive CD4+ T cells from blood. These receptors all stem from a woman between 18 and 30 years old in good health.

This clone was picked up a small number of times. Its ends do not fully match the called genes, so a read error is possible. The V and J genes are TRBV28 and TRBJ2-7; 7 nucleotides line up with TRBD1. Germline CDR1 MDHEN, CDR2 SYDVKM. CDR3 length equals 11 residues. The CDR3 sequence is CASSLRGGIDF. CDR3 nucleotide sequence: TGTGCCAGCAGTTTACGAGGGGGCATTGACTTC.

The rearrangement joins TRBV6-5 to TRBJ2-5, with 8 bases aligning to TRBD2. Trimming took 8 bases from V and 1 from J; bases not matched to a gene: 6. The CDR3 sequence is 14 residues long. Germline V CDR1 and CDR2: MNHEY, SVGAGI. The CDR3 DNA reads TGTGCCAGCGGGATAGCGGGAATCCAAGAGACCCAGTACTTC. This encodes CASGIAGIQETQYF.

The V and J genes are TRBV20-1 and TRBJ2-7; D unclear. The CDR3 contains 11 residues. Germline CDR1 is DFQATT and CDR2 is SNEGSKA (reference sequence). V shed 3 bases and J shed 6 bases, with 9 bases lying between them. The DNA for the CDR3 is TGCAGTGCTAGTCGTCAGGTCGAGCAGTACTTC. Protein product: CSASRQVEQYF.

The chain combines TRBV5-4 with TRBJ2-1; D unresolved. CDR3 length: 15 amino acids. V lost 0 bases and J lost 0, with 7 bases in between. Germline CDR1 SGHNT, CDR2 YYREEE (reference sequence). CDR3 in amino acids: CASSLEMSSYNEQFF. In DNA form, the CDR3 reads TGTGCCAGCAGCTTGGAGATGAGCTCCTACAATGAGCAGTTCTTC.